This entry lists 21 T cell receptor beta chains sequenced from one sample in a study of sequential checkpoint blockade in melanoma. This table comes from immunoSEQ multiplex PCR, and its TCRdb copy is limited to in-frame clones, with some not included. Among approximately 37,000 clones listed, 84% were seen once. Treatment denoted: randomized to nivolumab then ipilimumab (arm A) or the reverse (arm B). The sequences come from CD8+ T cells sorted from blood (inferred from file names), collected from a patient given nivolumab and ipilimumab in sequence. All receptors come from a human donor with melanoma.

This clone was seen a single time. The J gene is TRBJ2-1, the V gene TRBV2; tentatively, D is TRBD2 (7 bases). Germline CDR1 and CDR2: SNHLY and FYNNEI. The CDR3 runs 15 residues. V was clipped by 5 bases and J by 1 base, with 12 bases between them. This CDR3 is CASSQGGGSYNEQFF. Written as DNA, the CDR3 is TGTGCCAGCAGTCAAGGGGGGGGGTCCTACAATGAGCAGTTCTTC.

The chain uses TRBV7-2 and TRBJ2-7; D might be TRBD2 (6 bases). Germline V CDR1 and CDR2: SGHTA, FQGNSA. The V end lost 5 bases, the J end lost 4 bases, and 18 bases lay between the germline ends. The CDR3 has 15 residues. CDR3 amino acids: CASSHYGGSGYEQYF. In DNA, the CDR3 is TGTGCCAGCAGCCATTACGGGGGTTCGGGTTACGAGCAGTACTTC.

The genes are TRBV28 and TRBJ2-7, with D perhaps matching TRBD1 (5 bases). Germline V CDR1 and CDR2: MDHEN, SYDVKM. The CDR3 is 17 amino acids. V was pared by 4 bases and J by 1 base, with 20 bases between. In DNA form, the CDR3 reads TGTGCCAGCAGTTCACCCGTCACAACAGGTGCGTCCTACGAGCAGTACTTC. Its protein product is CASSSPVTTGASYEQYF.

Only a few counts were recorded for this clone. The rearrangement uses TRBV30 and TRBJ1-2, with unresolved D. V was pared by 2 bases and J by 2 bases, with 12 bases between. The CDR3 contains 14 residues. Germline CDR1 reads GTSNPN; CDR2 reads SVGIG (reference sequence). CDR3 nucleotides: TGTGCCTGGAGTTTAGGCGGCGGAAACTATGGCTACACCTTC. Translation gives CAWSLGGGNYGYTF.

The chain carries TRBV4-1 and TRBJ1-5, with a possible D match to TRBD1 (5 bases). Germline CDR1 reads MGHRA; CDR2 reads YSYEKL. CDR3 length: 15 amino acids. Trimming shortened V by 0 bases and J by 5 bases, and 11 bases separated the two germline ends. The CDR3 region is CASSQDRVGHQPQHF. DNA for the CDR3: TGCGCCAGCAGCCAAGATCGGGTGGGGCATCAGCCCCAGCATTTT.

V is TRBV6-5 and J is TRBJ2-7; TRBD2 agrees at 11 bases. V was pared by 6 bases and J by 3 bases, with 1 base of the junction left unmatched. Germline V gene data show CDR1 as MNHEY and CDR2 as SVGAGI. The CDR3 totals 13 residues. CDR3 coding DNA: TGTGCCAGCAGCACTAGCGGGAGCTACGAGCAGTACTTC. Amino acid sequence: CASSTSGSYEQYF.

The genes are TRBV19 and TRBJ1-1, with D perhaps TRBD1 (6 bases). The CDR3 has 16 residues. Germline loops: CDR1 LNHDA, CDR2 SQIVND (reference sequence). V was trimmed by 2 bases and J by 1 base, leaving 14 bases between them. The CDR3 is CASSILDLQGNTEAFF. The CDR3 bases are TGTGCCAGTAGTATATTGGACCTACAGGGGAACACTGAAGCTTTCTTT.

V is TRBV6-5 and J is TRBJ2-1; 10 bases are shared with TRBD2. Germline-derived CDR1 and CDR2 are MNHEY and SVGAGI. J gave up 3 bases and V 6 bases, and 5 bases lay outside the gene matches. This CDR3 region has 15 residues. The CDR3 is CASSPERGGYNEQFF. CDR3 DNA: TGTGCCAGCAGCCCCGAGCGGGGGGGCTACAATGAGCAGTTCTTC.

The chain has TRBV5-1 and TRBJ1-2; 7 nucleotides line up with TRBD1. V lost 3 bases to trimming and J lost 2 bases; unmatched junction nucleotides: 7. Germline loops: CDR1 SGHRS, CDR2 YFSETQ. The CDR3 runs to 15 residues. The CDR3 nucleotides read TGCGCCAGCAGCTCCCTGCAGGGGGTAAACTATGGCTACACCTTC. This gives the protein CASSSLQGVNYGYTF.

This clone has more than one count but fewer than ten. This chain connects TRBV19 to TRBJ2-7; 8 positions match TRBD1. There are 14 residues in the CDR3. The germline CDR1 and CDR2 sequences are LNHDA and SQIVND (reference sequence). J lost 2 bases, V lost 4 bases, and 4 bases had no gene match. CDR3 sequence: CASSTTGVAYEQYF. The CDR3 nucleotides are TGTGCCAGTAGTACGACAGGGGTGGCCTACGAGCAGTACTTC.

The chain couples TRBV6-1 to TRBJ2-2, with TRBD2 identical over 11 bases. Germline V CDR1 and CDR2: MNHNS, SASEGT. The CDR3 is 15 amino acids. J gave up 7 bases and V 7 bases, and 8 bases lay outside the gene matches. The CDR3 loop reads CASTLAGGPVGELFF. The CDR3 DNA reads TGTGCCAGCACTTTAGCGGGGGGGCCGGTCGGGGAGCTGTTTTTT.

The V gene is TRBV19, the J gene TRBJ1-1; no definite D call. V lost 0 bases and J 1 base, leaving 15 bases between the germline ends. There are 17 residues in the CDR3. Per germline, CDR1 LNHDA and CDR2 SQIVND (reference sequence). In DNA, the CDR3 is TGTGCCAGTAGTATAGAAGGCAGGTCCGCACAGAACACTGAAGCTTTCTTT. Its translation: CASSIEGRSAQNTEAFF.

The chain is built from TRBV28 and TRBJ2-7; 8 bases fit TRBD2. After removal of 2 bases from V and 1 base from J, the junction contained 7 bases not matched to a gene. The CDR3 is 16 amino acids. Germline CDR1 MDHEN, CDR2 SYDVKM. The CDR3: CASSLPRGASSYEQYF. In nucleotides, the CDR3 is TGTGCCAGCAGTTTACCGCGGGGGGCGAGTTCCTACGAGCAGTACTTC.

This clone was observed a single time. The chain joins TRBV5-4 to TRBJ2-3, with D possibly TRBD2 on 7 matching bases. CDR1 and CDR2 from the germline V gene are SGHNT and YYREEE (reference sequence). V shed 4 bases and J shed 2 bases, with 20 bases lying between them. CDR3 length equals 17 residues. The CDR3 sequence is CASSPTHGGPFTDTQYF. The DNA of the CDR3 is TGTGCCAGCAGCCCAACCCACGGGGGGCCCTTCACAGATACGCAGTATTTT.

The chain uses TRBV28 and TRBJ2-3; tentatively, D is TRBD2 (7 bases). V lost 5 bases and J 3 bases, leaving 12 bases between the germline ends. Germline lookup yields CDR1 MDHEN and CDR2 SYDVKM. The CDR3 covers 14 residues. The CDR3 DNA sequence: TGTGCCAGCAGTCCTGGGAGGGGGACAGATACGCAGTATTTT. Protein: CASSPGRGTDTQYF.

V gene TRBV7-9 combines with J gene TRBJ1-1; a possible D gene is TRBD1 (5 bases). The V gene lost 1 base and the J gene lost 4 bases, with 13 bases spanning the gap. Germline values: CDR1 SEHNR, CDR2 FQNEAQ (reference sequence). The CDR3 runs to 15 residues. In nucleotides, the CDR3 is TGTGCCAGCAGCTTAGTGACGGGTAGGGGCACTGAAGCTTTCTTT. Translation: CASSLVTGRGTEAFF.

This chain links TRBV2 with TRBJ2-7; 9 bases agree with TRBD1. Germline V gene lookup returns CDR1 SNHLY and CDR2 FYNNEI. The junction had 12 bases not matched to a gene; V was cut back by 11 bases and J by 1 base. This CDR3 has 15 residues. As DNA, the CDR3 is TGTGCCGGAACGTTCTCGACAGGGGGGTCCTACGAGCAGTACTTC. This gives the protein CAGTFSTGGSYEQYF.

V usage is TRBV7-7 and J usage is TRBJ2-1; D is perhaps TRBD1 (5 bases). CDR1 and CDR2 (germline): SSHAT, FNYEAQ (reference sequence). With 5 bases removed from V and 4 bases from J, the gap between germline ends came to 6 bases. This CDR3 comprises 12 residues. CDR3 region: CASSPGYNEQFF. In DNA, the CDR3 is TGTGCCAGCAGCCCAGGGTACAATGAGCAGTTCTTC.

A few counts support this clone. CDR3 DNA: TGTGCCAGCAGCTTGTTGTCGGGGGAGGAAGAAAAACTGTTTTTT. This gives the protein CASSLLSGEEEKLFF. The chain recombines TRBV5-4 with TRBJ1-4; possible D gene TRBD1, 5 bases. In germline, CDR1 is SGHNT, CDR2 YYREEE (reference sequence). This CDR3 comprises 15 residues. V lost 1 base and J lost 8, with 15 bases in between.

V is TRBV19 and J is TRBJ1-5, with D maybe TRBD1 (6 bases). Germline loops: CDR1 LNHDA, CDR2 SQIVND (reference sequence). Deletions cut 5 bases from V and 4 bases from J, with 15 bases between. The CDR3 is made up of 15 amino acids. CDR3 sequence (DNA): TGTGCCAGTAGTTCCCTGGACAGTCCGAATCAGCCCCAGCATTTT. It codes for CASSSLDSPNQPQHF.

This clone was counted a single time. The rearrangement joins TRBV4-1 to TRBJ2-7; 7 bases match TRBD2. Per germline, CDR1 MGHRA and CDR2 YSYEKL. The CDR3 is 15 amino acids. V gave up 1 base and J gave up 3 bases; unmatched junction bases: 6. CDR3 protein: CASSQVGGEYYEQYF. The DNA of the CDR3 is TGCGCCAGCAGCCAAGTGGGGGGGGAATACTACGAGCAGTACTTC.